This T cell receptor beta chain was captured by sequencing in a study of T-cell reconstitution after alpha-beta-depleted transplantation in children. This clonotype occurred many times. Unique molecular identifiers were incorporated during preparation of the TCRbeta library. MiXCR was run by TCRdb on the PCR reads, yielding one entry per CDR3 protein. The sample lists under 300,000 distinct CDR3 sequences, approximately 10% occurring once. The CDR3 sequence is 13 residues long. The germline V gene encodes CDR1 MDHEN and CDR2 SYDVKM. The V and J ends lost 6 bases and 6 bases respectively, with 15 bases between them.

The chain couples TRBV28 to TRBJ2-7; D is unclear. The source material was peripheral blood, sampled 180 days after TCRalphabeta/CD19-depleted stem cell transplant. The TCR comes from a male patient aged 2-10 years who had a stem cell transplant for chronic granulomatous disease, so the T cells may come from the graft donor. The CDR3 sequence is CASSPLVPPEQYF. CDR3 nucleotide sequence: TGTGCCAGCAGCCCTCTAGTGCCCCCCGAGCAGTACTTC. Full variable domain (missing parts from reference TRBV28 and TRBJ2-7): DVKVTQSSRYLVKRTGEKVFLECVQDMDHENMFWYRQDPGLGLRLIYFSYDVKMKEKGDIPEGYSVSREKKERFSLILESASTNQTSMYLCASSPLVPPEQYFGPGTRLTVT.